Below, 20 T cell receptor beta chains from the same sample are listed, as sequenced in a study of T-cell memory formation after mild COVID-19. TCRdb processed the 5' RACE reads anew with MiXCR; each CDR3 protein has one entry. The sample holds about 560,000 distinct CDR3 sequences; 20% to 25% are singletons and the top ten take about 8.2%. The sequencing input was PBMCs or a T cell subset sorted from them (not recorded which). The origin of the receptors is an adult woman who had mild COVID-19 (a few samples of this study predate the infection). Cell type and time point are not known.

The chain joins TRBV27 to TRBJ2-5; perhaps TRBD2 as D (5 bases). Germline V gene sequence: CDR1 MNHEY, CDR2 SMNVEV (reference sequence). V shed 5 bases and J shed 1 base, with 11 bases lying between them. This CDR3 region has 14 residues. The CDR3 nucleotides are TGTGCCAGCAGTCCTCTAGCAGTCCAAGAGACCCAGTACTTC. This encodes CASSPLAVQETQYF.

This clonotype was observed a handful of times. The chain employs TRBV6-5 and TRBJ2-7, with 10 bases identical to TRBD1. J gave up 1 base and V 5 bases, and 5 bases lay outside the gene matches. The germline gives CDR1 MNHEY, CDR2 SVGAGI. This CDR3 contains 15 residues. The CDR3 nucleotides read TGTGCCAGCAGTACGGGACAGGGGTGGTCCTACGAGCAGTACTTC. The encoded protein is CASSTGQGWSYEQYF.

The genes are TRBV2 and TRBJ2-2; no reliable D call. The CDR3 runs to 15 residues. V lost 3 bases and J lost 3, with 11 bases in between. Per germline, CDR1 SNHLY and CDR2 FYNNEI. The CDR3: CASSELKWYTGELFF. For the CDR3, the DNA is TGTGCCAGCAGTGAGCTAAAATGGTACACCGGGGAGCTGTTTTTT.

This sequence joins TRBV7-9 and TRBJ2-5; 8 nucleotides align to TRBD2. J was trimmed by 8 bases and V by 1 base; bases with no gene match: 12. CDR1 and CDR2 (germline): SEHNR, FQNEAQ (reference sequence). This CDR3 contains 16 residues. As DNA, the CDR3 is TGTGCCAGCAGCTTAGGTGAAGAGCTAGCGGGCCCCACCCAGTACTTC. Translating it yields CASSLGEELAGPTQYF.

This clonotype was found a few times. The chain joins TRBV12-3 or TRBV12-4 to TRBJ1-1; D remains unclear. CDR3 length: 13 residues. With 1 base removed from V and 3 bases from J, the gap between germline ends came to 6 bases. The chain's CDR3 is CASSLEMDTEAFF. The CDR3 region has the DNA TGTGCCAGCAGTTTAGAGATGGACACTGAAGCTTTCTTT.

This chain joins TRBV7-2 and TRBJ2-1; D possibly corresponds to TRBD2 (6 bases). Trimming removed 5 bases at V and 7 bases at J, with 12 bases between. The CDR3 covers 13 residues. The germline CDR1 and CDR2 sequences are SGHTA and FQGNSA. The CDR3 reads CASSAGLANEQFF. The CDR3 region has the DNA TGTGCCAGCAGCGCGGGACTGGCAAATGAGCAGTTCTTC.

In DNA form, the CDR3 reads TGTGCCAGCAGCTTTGGACAAAAAAAGGGTCAGCCCCAGCATTTT. Amino acid sequence: CASSFGQKKGQPQHF. V is TRBV7-2 and J is TRBJ1-5, with D maybe TRBD1 (5 bases). This CDR3 is built from 15 residues. V was pared by 3 bases and J by 6 bases, with 15 bases between. In germline, CDR1 is SGHTA, CDR2 FQGNSA.

This clonotype was seen at least ten times. V gene TRBV14 combines with J gene TRBJ2-7; D uncertain. V lost 1 base and J lost 0, with 4 bases in between. Per germline, CDR1 SGHDN and CDR2 FVKESK. The length of the CDR3 is 13 residues. CDR3 amino acids: CASSQVGSYEQYF. The CDR3 DNA reads TGTGCCAGCAGCCAAGTTGGCTCCTACGAGCAGTACTTC.

This clonotype was seen only a few times. This sequence joins TRBV11-3 and TRBJ1-2; possible D gene TRBD1, 6 bases. Germline V lookup: CDR1 SGHNT, CDR2 YENEEA. Deletions cut 4 bases from V and 8 bases from J, with 17 bases between. This CDR3 contains 14 residues. The CDR3 sequence is CASSSPGGATGYTF. Written as DNA, the CDR3 is TGTGCCAGCAGCTCCCCCGGGGGGGCGACGGGCTACACCTTC.

In nucleotides, the CDR3 is TGTGCCAGCAGTACGTCCGCGGACGGAGCTTACGAGCAGTACTTC. It is translated as CASSTSADGAYEQYF. This chain connects TRBV25-1 to TRBJ2-7, with D unresolved. The CDR3 is made up of 15 amino acids. Trimming shortened V by 5 bases and J by 4 bases, and 18 bases separated the two germline ends. In germline, CDR1 is MGHDK, CDR2 SYGVNS.

This clonotype was counted a few times. The rearrangement joins TRBV5-4 to TRBJ2-2, with TRBD2 as a possible D gene (5 bases). This CDR3 has 13 amino acids. Germline V gives CDR1 SGHNT, CDR2 YYREEE (reference sequence). V was clipped by 3 bases and J by 7 bases, with 10 bases between them. Here the CDR3 reads CASSSMGSGELFF. DNA for the CDR3: TGTGCCAGCAGCTCCATGGGGAGCGGGGAGCTGTTTTTT.

This sequence joins TRBV6-5 and TRBJ2-2; the D gene is possibly TRBD2 (6 bases). In germline, CDR1 is MNHEY, CDR2 SVGAGI. CDR3 length: 17 residues. V dropped 2 bases and J dropped 2 bases, with 15 bases sitting between them. The CDR3 coding sequence is TGTGCCAGCAGTTACGGGTATTGGAGGGGAAACACCGGGGAGCTGTTTTTT. Translation: CASSYGYWRGNTGELFF.

V is TRBV19 and J is TRBJ2-1; D remains ambiguous. Looked up from germline, CDR1 is LNHDA and CDR2 is SQIVND (reference sequence). The V and J ends lost 3 bases and 4 bases respectively, with 4 bases between them. CDR3 size: 12 residues. The CDR3 reads CASSIGYNEQFF. The CDR3, as DNA: TGTGCCAGTAGTATTGGTTACAATGAGCAGTTCTTC.

V gene TRBV29-1 combines with J gene TRBJ1-1; 8 bases are a match to TRBD1. Looked up from germline, CDR1 is SQVTM and CDR2 is ANQGSEA. This CDR3 contains 13 residues. V lost 7 bases to trimming and J lost 2 bases; unmatched junction nucleotides: 6. DNA for the CDR3: TGCAGCGGAAAGGACAGGGTAAACACTGAAGCTTTCTTT. It codes for CSGKDRVNTEAFF. The full variable domain, completed using reference TRBV29-1 and TRBJ1-1, is SAVISQKPSRDICQRGTSLTIQCQVDSQVTMMFWYRQQPGQSLTLIATANQGSEATYESGFVIDKFPISRPNLTFSTLTVSNMSPEDSSIYLCSGKDRVNTEAFFGQGTRLTVV.

In its sample, this clonotype was seen a few times. The genes are TRBV7-2 and TRBJ2-7; TRBD2 matches at 11 bases. The CDR3 contains 13 residues. V gave up 4 bases and J gave up 5 bases; unmatched junction bases: 1. Germline V gene lookup returns CDR1 SGHTA and CDR2 FQGNSA. The CDR3 nucleotides are TGTGCCAGCAGCTATAGCGGGAGGGACGAGCAGTACTTC. Translating it yields CASSYSGRDEQYF. The full variable domain, rest sourced from reference TRBV7-2 and TRBJ2-7, is GAGVSQSPSNKVTEKGKDVELRCDPISGHTALYWYRQSLGQGLEFLIYFQGNSAPDKSGLPSDRFSAERTGGSVSTLTIQRTQQEDSAVYLCASSYSGRDEQYFGPGTRLTVT.

There are a few counts of this clonotype. The genes are TRBV29-1 and TRBJ2-1; D is possibly TRBD1 (6 bases). Germline assignment: CDR1 SQVTM and CDR2 ANQGSEA. The CDR3 is 13 amino acids. Trimming pared 6 bases from V and 7 bases from J, leaving 16 bases between. The CDR3 region is CSVFPGTLNEQFF. As DNA, the CDR3 is TGCAGCGTCTTCCCCGGGACACTAAATGAGCAGTTCTTC.

There are a few counts of this clonotype. This chain connects TRBV14 to TRBJ1-1; D possibly corresponds to TRBD1 (6 bases). V lost 0 bases, J lost 1 base, and 9 bases lay in between. This CDR3 is built from 15 residues. The germline V gene has CDR1 SGHDN and CDR2 FVKESK. The CDR3 loop is CASSQDAGANTEAFF. The CDR3 DNA is TGTGCCAGCAGCCAAGACGCAGGGGCGAACACTGAAGCTTTCTTT.

The chain carries TRBV18 and TRBJ2-7; D is perhaps TRBD2 (5 bases). V was cut by 3 bases and J by 3 bases, with 12 bases left in between. The CDR3 runs 14 residues. Germline assignment: CDR1 KGHSH and CDR2 LQKENI. The CDR3 is CASSPDYRRYEQYF. The CDR3 DNA follows: TGTGCCAGCTCACCTGACTACCGTCGCTACGAGCAGTACTTC.

V gene TRBV5-5 combines with J gene TRBJ1-1; tentatively, D is TRBD1 (5 bases). V lost 5 bases to trimming and J lost 4 bases, with 21 bases between them. CDR3 length: 16 amino acids. Germline CDR1 reads SGHKS; CDR2 reads YYEKEE (reference sequence). CDR3 sequence (DNA): TGTGCCAGCAGGCCAACGGTCGTCCAGGGTGGCACTGAAGCTTTCTTT. It specifies CASRPTVVQGGTEAFF.

The chain recombines TRBV21-1 with TRBJ2-5. TRBV21-1 is termed a pseudogene. This CDR3 is 14 amino acids long. The DNA of the CDR3 is TGTGCCAGCAGCAAAGTGCGGGGTGGCGAGACCCAGTACTTC. As protein: CASSKVRGGETQYF.